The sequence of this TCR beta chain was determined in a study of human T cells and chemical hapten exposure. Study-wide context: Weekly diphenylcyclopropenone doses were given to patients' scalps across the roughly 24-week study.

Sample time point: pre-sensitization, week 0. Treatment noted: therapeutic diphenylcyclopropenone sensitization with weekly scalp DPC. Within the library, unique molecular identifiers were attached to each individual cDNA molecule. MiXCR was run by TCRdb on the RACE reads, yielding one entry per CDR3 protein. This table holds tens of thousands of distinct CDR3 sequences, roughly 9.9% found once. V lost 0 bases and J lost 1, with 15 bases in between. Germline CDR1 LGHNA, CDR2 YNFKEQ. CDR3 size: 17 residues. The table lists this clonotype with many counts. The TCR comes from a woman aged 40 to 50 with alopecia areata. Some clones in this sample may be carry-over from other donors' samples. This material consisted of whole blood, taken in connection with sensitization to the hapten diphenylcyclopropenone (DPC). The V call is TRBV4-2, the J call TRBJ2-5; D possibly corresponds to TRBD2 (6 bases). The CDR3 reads CASSQDQGGERQETQYF. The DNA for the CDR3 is TGTGCCAGCAGCCAAGATCAGGGCGGGGAGCGCCAAGAGACCCAGTACTTC.